The clone carrying this T cell receptor beta chain has a single count. TCRdb keeps only in-frame clones here, not all; method: immunoSEQ multiplex PCR. The table has fewer than 200,000 clones, roughly 91% seen once. The source of the sample is a study of blood T cell repertoires in COVID-19. Background on the study: The analysed material was cDNA or gDNA that came from T cells, B-cell-depleted T cells, or PBMCs.

Sequencing input: peripheral blood. The receptor's source is a man between 18 and 35 years old with COVID-19, enrolled during active disease.

CDR3 DNA sequence: TGCGCCAGCAGCTTGGCCGTCGGTGGAGGAGAAAAACTGTTTTTT. It codes for CASSLAVGGGEKLFF. The chain employs TRBV5-1 and TRBJ1-4; D unresolved. V was clipped by 0 bases and J by 8 bases, with 14 bases between them. The CDR3 runs 15 residues. From germline, CDR1 is SGHRS and CDR2 YFSETQ.